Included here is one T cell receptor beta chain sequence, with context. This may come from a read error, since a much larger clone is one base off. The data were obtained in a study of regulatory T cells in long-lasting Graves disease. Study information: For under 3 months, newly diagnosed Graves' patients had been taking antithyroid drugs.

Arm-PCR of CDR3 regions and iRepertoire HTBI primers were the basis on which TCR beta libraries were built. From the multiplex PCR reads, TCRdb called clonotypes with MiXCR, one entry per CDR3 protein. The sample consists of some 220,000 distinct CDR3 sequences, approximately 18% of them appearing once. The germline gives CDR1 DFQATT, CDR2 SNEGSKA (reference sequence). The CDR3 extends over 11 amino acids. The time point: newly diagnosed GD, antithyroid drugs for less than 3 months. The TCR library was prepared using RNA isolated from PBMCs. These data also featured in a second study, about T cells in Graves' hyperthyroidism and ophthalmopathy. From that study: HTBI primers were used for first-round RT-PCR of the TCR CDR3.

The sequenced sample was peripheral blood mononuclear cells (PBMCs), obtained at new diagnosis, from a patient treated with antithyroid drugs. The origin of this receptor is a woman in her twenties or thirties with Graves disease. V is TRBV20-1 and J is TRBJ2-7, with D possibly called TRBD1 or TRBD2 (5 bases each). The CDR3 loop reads CSTRDSYEQYF. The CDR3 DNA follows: TGCAGTACTAGAGACAGTTACGAGCAGTACTTC.